The 17 T cell receptor beta chains below come from one sample, sequenced in a study of shared clonotypes between healthy human individuals. Method: immunoSEQ multiplex PCR; TCRdb's copy keeps in-frame clones and lacks some. The sample carries about 1.1 million clones, around 78% recorded once. The sequenced material came from memory CD4+ T cells from PBMCs. Described subset: CD45RA-negative fraction. All receptors derive from a man younger than 30 in good health. Some clones in this sample may be carry-over from other donors' samples.

This clone was detected only a few times. The chain combines TRBV14 with TRBJ2-7; D gene unclear. The V end was cut by 0 bases, the J end by 5 bases, with 14 bases between. This CDR3 comprises 15 residues. Germline CDR1 and CDR2: SGHDN and FVKESK. DNA for the CDR3: TGTGCCAGCAGCCAAGAGGTATCCCACATGGACGAGCAGTACTTC. It is translated as CASSQEVSHMDEQYF.

The chain recombines TRBV30 with TRBJ1-5, with 7 bases aligning to TRBD1. Per the germline V gene, CDR1 is GTSNPN and CDR2 is SVGIG (reference sequence). The V segment lost 2 bases and the J segment 2 bases; nucleotides outside the gene matches: 15. The CDR3 extends over 18 amino acids. As DNA, the CDR3 is TGTGCCTGGAGTCATTTCCGGGACAGACAATTCGGCAATCAGCCCCAGCATTTT. Translated, it gives CAWSHFRDRQFGNQPQHF. The full variable domain, in which reference TRBV30 and TRBJ1-5 provide the parts outside the CDR3, is SQTIHQWPATLVQPVGSPLSLECTVEGTSNPNLYWYRQAAGRGLQLLFYSVGIGQISSEVPQNLSASRPQDRQFILSSKKLLLSDSGFYLCAWSHFRDRQFGNQPQHFGDGTRLSIL.

This clone was observed many times. The chain uses TRBV7-2 and TRBJ2-1; D remains unclear. Germline V CDR1 and CDR2: SGHTA, FQGNSA. V was pared by 1 base and J by 10 bases, with 8 bases between. The CDR3 totals 12 residues. CDR3 residues: CASSLVVREQFF. CDR3 DNA: TGTGCCAGCAGCTTAGTCGTGCGGGAGCAGTTCTTC.

The V and J genes are TRBV28 and TRBJ2-7; 7 bases fit TRBD1. V lost 7 bases, J lost 4 bases, and 13 bases stayed unmatched. Germline CDR1 is MDHEN and CDR2 is SYDVKM. CDR3 size: 15 residues. CDR3 in DNA: TGTGCCAGCACCCTCACCACACAGGGGCATTACGAGCAGTACTTC. Amino acids: CASTLTTQGHYEQYF.

V is TRBV19 and J is TRBJ1-1; no clear D gene. CDR3 length: 18 residues. The germline gives CDR1 LNHDA, CDR2 SQIVND (reference sequence). V was clipped by 3 bases and J by 0 bases, with 20 bases between them. The CDR3 here is CASSIPAARAGMNTEAFF. In DNA, the CDR3 is TGTGCCAGTAGTATTCCGGCAGCAAGGGCGGGCATGAACACTGAAGCTTTCTTT.

The chain is built from TRBV4-2 and TRBJ1-1; 9 positions agree with TRBD1. The V gene's germline CDR1 is LGHNA and CDR2 YNFKEQ. The V and J ends lost 1 base and 5 bases, in that order; junction bases with no gene match: 11. This CDR3 has 17 amino acids. In nucleotides, the CDR3 is TGTGCCAGCAGCCAAGTTTCACAGGGGGCAAGAGGGACTGAAGCTTTCTTT. It is translated as CASSQVSQGARGTEAFF.

A few counts support this clone. The V gene is TRBV28, the J gene TRBJ1-2; 8 bases are shared with TRBD1. This CDR3 has 17 residues. V lost 6 bases to trimming and J lost 5 bases; unmatched junction nucleotides: 17. The germline V gene has CDR1 MDHEN and CDR2 SYDVKM. The CDR3 nucleotides read TGTGCCAGCAGAACTAAGCGGGCAGGGGGCTGGGGATATGGCTACACCTTC. Its translation: CASRTKRAGGWGYGYTF.

The chain couples TRBV7-2 to TRBJ2-1, with 9 bases identical to TRBD2. The CDR3 loop spans 15 amino acids. V lost 4 bases to trimming and J lost 4 bases; unmatched junction nucleotides: 5. CDR1 SGHTA and CDR2 FQGNSA come from the germline V gene. The CDR3 sequence: CASSSTSGLYNEQFF. CDR3 sequence (DNA): TGTGCCAGCAGCTCGACTAGCGGACTTTACAATGAGCAGTTCTTC.

The J gene is TRBJ2-3, the V gene TRBV4-1; 10 positions agree with TRBD1. Germline assignment: CDR1 MGHRA and CDR2 YSYEKL. The CDR3 consists of 17 residues. The junction had 10 bases not matched to a gene; V was cut back by 1 base and J by 6 bases. The CDR3 sequence is CASSQAADRGKVDTQYF. The DNA of the CDR3 is TGCGCCAGCAGCCAAGCAGCGGACAGGGGGAAGGTGGATACGCAGTATTTT.

The table lists this clone with a few counts. The identical CDR3 is also encoded by other nucleotide sequences in the sample. The chain has TRBV19 and TRBJ1-2; 7 positions agree with TRBD1. Germline V gene lookup returns CDR1 LNHDA and CDR2 SQIVND (reference sequence). The CDR3 is 13 residues long. The V and J ends lost 6 bases and 3 bases, in that order; junction bases with no gene match: 4. CDR3 amino acids: CASRPTGDYGYTF. DNA of the CDR3: TGTGCCAGTAGGCCTACAGGGGACTATGGCTACACCTTC.

The rearrangement joins TRBV28 to TRBJ2-1; TRBD2 matches 7 bases. The CDR3 consists of 13 residues. Germline CDR1 and CDR2: MDHEN and SYDVKM. The V gene end was trimmed by 3 bases and the J gene end by 8 bases; junction bases not matched to a gene: 4. Here the CDR3 DNA reads TGTGCCAGCAGTTTGGGGGGGGTAGATGAGCAGTTCTTC. Translated: CASSLGGVDEQFF.

This chain joins TRBV9 and TRBJ1-1, with 12 bases matching TRBD1. V shed 4 bases and J 5 bases; nucleotides not matched to a gene: 9. The germline V gene encodes CDR1 SGDLS and CDR2 YYNGEE. CDR3 length: 16 amino acids. CDR3 in DNA: TGTGCCAGCAGCCCTGGGACAGGGGGCGCGAGGACTGAAGCTTTCTTT. This encodes CASSPGTGGARTEAFF.

The rearrangement joins TRBV7-9 to TRBJ2-1, with TRBD2 identical over 12 bases. CDR3 length: 17 amino acids. Germline trimming cut 5 bases from V and 4 bases from J; bases unmatched to any gene: 9. Germline lookup yields CDR1 SEHNR and CDR2 FQNEAQ (reference sequence). The CDR3 loop reads CASSHWTSGTYYNEQFF. CDR3 bases: TGTGCCAGCAGCCATTGGACTAGCGGGACATATTACAATGAGCAGTTCTTC.

As to this clone: Since a much larger clone is just one base distant, this may be a read error. The V call is TRBV4-1, the J call TRBJ2-2; 7 bases agree with TRBD2. The CDR3 is made up of 11 amino acids. Germline-derived CDR1 and CDR2 are MGHRA and YSYEKL. CDR3 sequence: CASGRSGELSF. The CDR3 DNA reads as TGCGCCAGCGGGAGGAGCGGGGAGCTGTCTTTT.

The chain recombines TRBV19 with TRBJ1-1, with no clear D. There are 10 residues in the CDR3. V was cut by 8 bases and J by 6 bases, with 7 bases left in between. The germline V gene has CDR1 LNHDA and CDR2 SQIVND (reference sequence). CDR3 loop: CASGSAEAFF. CDR3 DNA: TGTGCCAGTGGGTCCGCTGAAGCTTTCTTT.

As concerns this clone: Other DNA sequences from this sample encode an identical CDR3 as well. This chain links TRBV28 with TRBJ1-3, with 10 bases identical to TRBD1. Germline V CDR1 and CDR2: MDHEN, SYDVKM. V lost 5 bases to trimming and J lost 0 bases; unmatched junction nucleotides: 4. The CDR3 has 16 amino acids. CDR3 bases: TGTGCCAGCAGTCCCCGGACAGGGGGCTCTGGAAACACCATATATTTT. Protein sequence: CASSPRTGGSGNTIYF.

A word on this clone: Other DNA sequences in the same sample also yield this CDR3. The chain links TRBV5-1 to TRBJ1-2; maybe TRBD1 (5 bases). This CDR3 spans 13 amino acids. Germline-derived CDR1 and CDR2 are SGHRS and YFSETQ. The V gene lost 3 bases and the J gene lost 2 bases, with 8 bases spanning the gap. The CDR3 here is CASSWDANYGYTF. The DNA of the CDR3 is TGCGCCAGCAGCTGGGACGCCAACTATGGCTACACCTTC.